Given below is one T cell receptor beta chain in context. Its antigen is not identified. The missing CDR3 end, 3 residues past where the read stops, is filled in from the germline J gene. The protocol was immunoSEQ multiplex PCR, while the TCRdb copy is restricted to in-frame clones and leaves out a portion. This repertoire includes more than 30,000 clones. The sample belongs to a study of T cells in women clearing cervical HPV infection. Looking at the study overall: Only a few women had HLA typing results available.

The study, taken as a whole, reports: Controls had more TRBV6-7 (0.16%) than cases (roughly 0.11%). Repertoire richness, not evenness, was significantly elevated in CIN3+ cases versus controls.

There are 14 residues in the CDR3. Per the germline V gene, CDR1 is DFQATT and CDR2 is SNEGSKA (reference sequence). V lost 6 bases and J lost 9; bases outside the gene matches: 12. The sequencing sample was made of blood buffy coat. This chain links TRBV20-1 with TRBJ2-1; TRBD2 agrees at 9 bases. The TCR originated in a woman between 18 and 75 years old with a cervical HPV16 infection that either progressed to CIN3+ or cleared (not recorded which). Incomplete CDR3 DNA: TGCAGTGCGGTCAGGACTAGCGCCTCCGTTGAG. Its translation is CSAVRTSASVE. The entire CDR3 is CSAVRTSASVEQFF.